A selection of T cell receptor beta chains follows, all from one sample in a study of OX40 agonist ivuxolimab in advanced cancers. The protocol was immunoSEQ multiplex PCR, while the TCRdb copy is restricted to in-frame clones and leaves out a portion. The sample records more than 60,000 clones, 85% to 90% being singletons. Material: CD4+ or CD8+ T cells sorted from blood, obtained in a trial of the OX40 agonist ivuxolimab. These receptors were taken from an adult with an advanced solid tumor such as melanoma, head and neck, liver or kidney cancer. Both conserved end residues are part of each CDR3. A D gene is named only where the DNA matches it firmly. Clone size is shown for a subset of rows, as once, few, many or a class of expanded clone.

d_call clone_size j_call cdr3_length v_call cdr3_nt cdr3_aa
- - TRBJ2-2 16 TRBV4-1 TGCGCCAGCAGCCGTCCAAGGTCGGCGACCCCCGGGGAGCTGTTTTTT CASSRPRSATPGELFF
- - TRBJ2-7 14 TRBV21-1 TGTGCCAGCAGCAAGCGGGGGGCAACCTACGAGCAGTACTTC CASSKRGATYEQYF
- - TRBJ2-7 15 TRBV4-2 TGTGCCAGCAGCGGAGCGCATAAGGGGTACTACGAGCAGTACTTC CASSGAHKGYYEQYF
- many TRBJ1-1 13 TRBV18 TGTGCCAGCTCACAGGACGAGAACACTGAAGCTTTCTTT CASSQDENTEAFF
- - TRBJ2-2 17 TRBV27 TGTGCCAGCAGCCAATTTCCCGAGACAGACCTCACCGGGGAGCTGTTTTTT CASSQFPETDLTGELFF
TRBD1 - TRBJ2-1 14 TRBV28 TGTGCCACAAATTCCCAGGGGGCGCGGAATGAGCAGTTCTTC CATNSQGARNEQFF
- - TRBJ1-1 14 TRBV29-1 TGCAGCGTTGTTGGGATCCCAGGCCACACTGAAGCTTTCTTT CSVVGIPGHTEAFF
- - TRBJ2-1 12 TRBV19 TGTGCCAGTAGCCCAGAAGACTCCCCGCTGTTCTTC CASSPEDSPLFF
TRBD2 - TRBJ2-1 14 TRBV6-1 TGTGCCAGCTCGGAACTAGCGGCCTTCAATGAGCAGTTCTTC CASSELAAFNEQFF
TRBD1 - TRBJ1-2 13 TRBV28 TGTGCCAGCAGACCGACAGGGACCTATGGCTACACCTTC CASRPTGTYGYTF
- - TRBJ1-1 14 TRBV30 TGTGCCTGGAGTTTGATGAGGGTTCGGGCTGAAGCTTTCTTT CAWSLMRVRAEAFF
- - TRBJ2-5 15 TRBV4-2 TGTGCCAGCAGCCAAGAAAACAAGCCGCCAGAGACCCAGTACTTC CASSQENKPPETQYF
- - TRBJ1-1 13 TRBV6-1 TGTGCCAGCAGTGAAAGTAGGAACACTGAAGCTTTCTTT CASSESRNTEAFF
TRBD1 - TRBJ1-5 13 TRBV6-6 TGTGCCAGCGGGACAGACAGCAATCAGCCCCAGCATTTT CASGTDSNQPQHF
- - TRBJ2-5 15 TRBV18 TGTGCCAGCTCACCGCCCAGGGGGGGCCAAGAGACCCAGTACTTC CASSPPRGGQETQYF
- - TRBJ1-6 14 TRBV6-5 TGTGCCAGCAGTCCCCGCACCTCGGATTCACCCCTCCACTTT CASSPRTSDSPLHF
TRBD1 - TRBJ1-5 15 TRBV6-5 TGTGCCAGCAGCTCTTGGAGGGGGCGGAATCAGCCCCAGCATTTT CASSSWRGRNQPQHF
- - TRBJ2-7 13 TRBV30 TGTGCCTGGGGTCAGGGGGGGCCCTACGAGCAGTACTTC CAWGQGGPYEQYF
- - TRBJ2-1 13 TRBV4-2 TGTGCCAGCAGCCAAGATCTGACTAATGAGCAGTTCTTC CASSQDLTNEQFF
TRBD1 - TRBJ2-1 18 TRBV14 TGTGCCAGCAGTCAACTCACTCCACAGGGGACAATTTACAATGAGCAGTTCTTC CASSQLTPQGTIYNEQFF
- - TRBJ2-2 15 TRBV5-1 TGCGCCAGCAGCTTGGATCAGAAGACCACCGGGGAGCTGTTTTTT CASSLDQKTTGELFF
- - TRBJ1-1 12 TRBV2 TGTGCCATCGGGACGGGGAACACTGAAGCTTTCTTT CAIGTGNTEAFF